The T cell receptor (beta chain) under discussion was sequenced for a study of blood T cell repertoires in COVID-19. Whole-study context: The origin of the acute and convalescent COVID-19 samples was the United States, Italy and Spain. T cells, B-cell-depleted T cells, or PBMCs supplied cDNA or gDNA.

Germline V gene data show CDR1 as PRHDT and CDR2 as FYEKMQ (reference sequence). Trimming cost V 5 bases and J 2 bases; bases outside gene matches: 4. The CDR3 spans 15 residues. In the authors' workflow: For nucleated cells, counts were estimated from reference gene primer amplification. Using immunoSEQ multiplex PCR, the repertoire was profiled, and TCRdb retains in-frame clones only, with some absent. Clonal size and the V and J genes are those of that table, whereas D and trimming came from the DNA. The repertoire holds about 210,000 clones, with roughly four fifths as singletons. The sample taken for sequencing was peripheral blood. V is TRBV13 and J is TRBJ2-3; TRBD2 aligns across 10 bases. This receptor was identified in a middle-aged woman with acute or convalescent COVID-19. CDR3 in DNA: TGTGCCAGCAGCCGAGGACTAGCGGTCACAGATACGCAGTATTTT. Protein: CASSRGLAVTDTQYF.